This T cell receptor beta chain is from a study of T cell responses to AZD1222 COVID-19 vaccine. Study-wide results and limits: Spike as a whole was targeted by vaccine-associated CD4 TCRs, dominant at 160-218 and 743-854. The repertoires were collected only after the peak T cell response.

Remarks on this clone: Its antigen is as yet unknown.

The ends were cut back, 10 bases at V and 2 bases at J, with 17 bases in the middle. The germline V gene encodes CDR1 LNHDA and CDR2 SQIVND (reference sequence). The CDR3 runs 14 residues. Sequencing used immunoSEQ multiplex PCR; TCRdb keeps in-frame clones, though not all of them. Of over 150,000 clones in the sample, 90% are singletons; the top ten hold 2.5% to 3.5%. This specimen consisted of peripheral blood, obtained on day 0 of AZD1222 vaccination. The J gene is TRBJ1-2, the V gene TRBV19, with D hard to call. This clonotype originated in an adult in good health. CDR3 sequence (DNA): TGTGCCACGAAGGGCGGGGATCCAAACTATGGCTACACCTTC. Translated, it gives CATKGGDPNYGYTF. The variable domain in full, completed from reference TRBV19 and TRBJ1-2, reads DGGITQSPKYLFRKEGQNVTLSCEQNLNHDAMYWYRQDPGQGLRLIYYSQIVNDFQKGDIAEGYSVSREKKESFPLTVTSAQKNPTAFYLCATKGGDPNYGYTFGSGTRLTVV.